This T cell receptor (beta chain) emerged from a study of T cells after yellow fever vaccination. Study conclusions and caveats: Contamination of FACS-sorted repertoires by abundant clonotypes from the bulk population could occur. Subsequent booster samples again held most clones from primary vaccination (under 98% CD4, roughly 91% CD8).

This clonotype was counted many times. Its specificity is unknown. TCR cDNA was made by 5'RACE template switching, adding a universal primer site and UMIs. TCRdb fed the 5' RACE reads into MiXCR, producing one record per CDR3 protein. The sample consists of about 220,000 distinct CDR3 sequences, 3.2% of them appearing once. In germline, CDR1 is MDHEN, CDR2 SYDVKM. This CDR3 contains 12 residues. Trimming took off 4 bases at V and 0 bases at J, with 1 base between the two ends. This specimen was CD4+ T cells sorted from PBMCs, taken 10 days after the yellow fever booster vaccination. The sequence was collected from a man aged 18 to 30 who received the YFV17D yellow fever vaccine. The chain links TRBV28 to TRBJ1-5; D remains ambiguous. This CDR3 reads CASSYSNQPQHF. As DNA, the CDR3 is TGTGCCAGCAGTTATAGCAATCAGCCCCAGCATTTT.